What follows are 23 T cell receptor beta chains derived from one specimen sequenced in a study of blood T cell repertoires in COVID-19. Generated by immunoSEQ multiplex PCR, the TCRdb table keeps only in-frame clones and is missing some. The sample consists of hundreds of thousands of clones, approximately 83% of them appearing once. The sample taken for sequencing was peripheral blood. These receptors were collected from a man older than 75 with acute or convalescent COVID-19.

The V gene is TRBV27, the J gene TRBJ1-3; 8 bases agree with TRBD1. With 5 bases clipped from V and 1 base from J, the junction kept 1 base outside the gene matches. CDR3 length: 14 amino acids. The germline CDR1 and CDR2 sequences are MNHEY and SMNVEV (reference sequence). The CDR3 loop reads CASSRTGSGNTIYF. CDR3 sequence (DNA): TGTGCCAGCAGTAGGACAGGGTCTGGAAACACCATATATTTT.

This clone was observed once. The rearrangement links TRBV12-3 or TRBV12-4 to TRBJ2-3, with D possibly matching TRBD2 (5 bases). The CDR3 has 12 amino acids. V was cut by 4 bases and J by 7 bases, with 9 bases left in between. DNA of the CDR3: TGTGCCAGCAGTTCCGGACTTAATACGCAGTATTTT. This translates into CASSSGLNTQYF.

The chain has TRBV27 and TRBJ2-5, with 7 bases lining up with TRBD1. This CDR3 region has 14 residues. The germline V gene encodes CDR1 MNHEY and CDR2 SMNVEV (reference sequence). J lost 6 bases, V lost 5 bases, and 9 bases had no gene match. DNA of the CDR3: TGTGCCAGCAGTCCCTCGACAGGGTCAAAGACCCAGTACTTC. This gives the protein CASSPSTGSKTQYF.

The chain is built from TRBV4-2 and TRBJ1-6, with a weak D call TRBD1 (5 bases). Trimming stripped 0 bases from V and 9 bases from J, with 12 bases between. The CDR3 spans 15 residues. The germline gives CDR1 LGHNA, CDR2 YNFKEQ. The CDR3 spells CASSQERDSFSPLHF. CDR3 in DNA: TGTGCCAGCAGCCAAGAACGGGACTCTTTTTCACCCCTCCACTTT.

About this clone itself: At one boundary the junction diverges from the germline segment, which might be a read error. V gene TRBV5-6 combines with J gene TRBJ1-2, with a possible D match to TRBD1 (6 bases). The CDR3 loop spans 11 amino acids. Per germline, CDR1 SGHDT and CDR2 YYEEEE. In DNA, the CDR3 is TGTGCCAGCAGCTTAGGGGGACAACTTTACTTC. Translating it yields CASSLGGQLYF. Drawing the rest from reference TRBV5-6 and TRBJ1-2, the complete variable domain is DAGVTQSPTHLIKTRGQQVTLRCSPKSGHDTVSWYQQALGQGPQFIFQYYEEEERQRGNFPDRFSGHQFPNYSSELNVNALLLGDSALYLCASSLGGQLYFGSGTRLTVV.

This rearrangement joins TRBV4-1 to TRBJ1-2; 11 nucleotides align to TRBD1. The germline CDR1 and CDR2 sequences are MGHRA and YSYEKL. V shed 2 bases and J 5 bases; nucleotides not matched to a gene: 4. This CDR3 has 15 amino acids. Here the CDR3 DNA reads TGCGCCAGCAGCCAACCGGGACAGGGGGAGTATGGCTACACCTTC. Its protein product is CASSQPGQGEYGYTF.

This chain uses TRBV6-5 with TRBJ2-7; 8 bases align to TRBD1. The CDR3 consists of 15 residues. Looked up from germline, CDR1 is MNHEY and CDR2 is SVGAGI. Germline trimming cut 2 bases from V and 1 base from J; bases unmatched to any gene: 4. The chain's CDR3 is CASSYGQGGSYEQYF. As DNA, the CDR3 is TGTGCCAGCAGTTACGGACAGGGCGGTTCCTACGAGCAGTACTTC.

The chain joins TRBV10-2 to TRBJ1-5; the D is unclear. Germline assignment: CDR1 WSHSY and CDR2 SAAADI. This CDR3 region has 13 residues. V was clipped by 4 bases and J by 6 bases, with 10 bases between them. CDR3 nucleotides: TGCGCCAGCAGTGCAGAGGGTATTCAGCCCCAGCATTTT. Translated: CASSAEGIQPQHF.

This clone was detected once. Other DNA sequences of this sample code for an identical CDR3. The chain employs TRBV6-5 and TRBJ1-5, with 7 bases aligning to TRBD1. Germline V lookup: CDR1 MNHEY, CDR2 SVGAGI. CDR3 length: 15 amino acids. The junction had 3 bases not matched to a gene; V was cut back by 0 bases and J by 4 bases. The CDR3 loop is CASSYSGQLNQPQHF. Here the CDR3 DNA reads TGTGCCAGCAGTTACTCGGGACAGTTAAATCAGCCCCAGCATTTT.

CDR3 in amino acids: CASSLGGGQNTEAFF. The CDR3 DNA follows: TGTGCCAGCAGCTTAGGTGGTGGACAGAACACTGAAGCTTTCTTT. This rearrangement joins TRBV7-9 to TRBJ1-1; possible D gene TRBD1, 5 bases. The V and J ends lost 1 base and 1 base respectively, with 10 bases between them. The CDR3 spans 15 residues. Germline V gene lookup returns CDR1 SEHNR and CDR2 FQNEAQ (reference sequence).

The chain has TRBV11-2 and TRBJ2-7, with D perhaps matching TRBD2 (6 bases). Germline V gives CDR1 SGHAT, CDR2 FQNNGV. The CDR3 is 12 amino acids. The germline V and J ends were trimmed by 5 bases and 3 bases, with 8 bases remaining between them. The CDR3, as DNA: TGTGCCAGCAGCACGCGGGGCTACGAGCAGTACTTC. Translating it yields CASSTRGYEQYF. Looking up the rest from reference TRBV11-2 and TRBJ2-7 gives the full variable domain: EAGVAQSPRYKIIEKRQSVAFWCNPISGHATLYWYQQILGQGPKLLIQFQNNGVVDDSQLPKDRFSAERLKGVDSTLKIQPAKLEDSAVYLCASSTRGYEQYFGPGTRLTVT.

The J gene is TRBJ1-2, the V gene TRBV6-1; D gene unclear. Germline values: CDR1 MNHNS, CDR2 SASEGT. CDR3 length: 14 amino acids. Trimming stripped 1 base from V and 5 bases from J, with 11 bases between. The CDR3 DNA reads TGTGCCAGCAGTGAAGGGTCAGGCTATTATGGCTACACCTTC. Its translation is CASSEGSGYYGYTF.

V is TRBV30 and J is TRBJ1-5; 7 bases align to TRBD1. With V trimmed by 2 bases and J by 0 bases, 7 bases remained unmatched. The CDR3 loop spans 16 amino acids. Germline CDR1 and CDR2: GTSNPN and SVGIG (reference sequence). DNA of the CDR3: TGTGCCTGGAGTCGGGACAGAGGCTATAGCAATCAGCCCCAGCATTTT. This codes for CAWSRDRGYSNQPQHF.

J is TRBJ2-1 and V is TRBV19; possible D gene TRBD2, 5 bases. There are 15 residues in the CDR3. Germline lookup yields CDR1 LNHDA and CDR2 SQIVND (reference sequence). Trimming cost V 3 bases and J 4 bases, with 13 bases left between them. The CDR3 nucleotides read TGTGCCAGTAGTATCCCAAGGACTGTGTACAATGAGCAGTTCTTC. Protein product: CASSIPRTVYNEQFF.

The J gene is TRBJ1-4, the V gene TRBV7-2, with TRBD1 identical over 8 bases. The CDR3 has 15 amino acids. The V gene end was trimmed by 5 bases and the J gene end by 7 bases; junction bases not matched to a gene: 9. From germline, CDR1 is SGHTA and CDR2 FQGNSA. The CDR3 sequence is CASSTGQGWGEKLFF. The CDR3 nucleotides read TGTGCCAGCAGCACAGGACAGGGCTGGGGTGAAAAACTGTTTTTT.

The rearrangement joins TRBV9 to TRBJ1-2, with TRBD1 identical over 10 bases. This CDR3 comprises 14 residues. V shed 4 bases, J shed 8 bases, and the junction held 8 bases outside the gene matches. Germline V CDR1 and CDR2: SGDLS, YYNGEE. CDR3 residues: CASSPRQGAGGYTF. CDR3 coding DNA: TGTGCCAGCAGCCCCAGACAGGGGGCGGGGGGCTACACCTTC.

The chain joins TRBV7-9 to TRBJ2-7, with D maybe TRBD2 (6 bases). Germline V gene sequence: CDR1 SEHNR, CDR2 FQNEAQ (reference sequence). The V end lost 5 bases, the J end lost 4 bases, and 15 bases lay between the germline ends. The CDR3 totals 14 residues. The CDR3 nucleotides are TGTGCCAGCAGCCCAGGGACTCTCGTATACGAGCAGTACTTC. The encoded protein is CASSPGTLVYEQYF.

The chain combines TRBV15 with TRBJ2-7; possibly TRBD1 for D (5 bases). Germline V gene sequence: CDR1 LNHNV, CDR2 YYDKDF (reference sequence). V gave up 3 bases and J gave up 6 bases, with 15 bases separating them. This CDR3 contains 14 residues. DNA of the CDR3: TGTGCCACCAGCAGGCAGGGCGTCCTGGGCGAGCAGTACTTC. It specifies CATSRQGVLGEQYF.

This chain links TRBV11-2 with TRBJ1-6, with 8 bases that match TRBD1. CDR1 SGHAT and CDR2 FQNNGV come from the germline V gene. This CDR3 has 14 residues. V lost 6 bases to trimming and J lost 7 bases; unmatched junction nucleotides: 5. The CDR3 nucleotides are TGTGCCAGCAGAGGAGGGACAGGAAATTCACCCCTCCACTTT. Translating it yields CASRGGTGNSPLHF.

The CDR3, as DNA: TGTGCCAGCAGTTACTCATACGGACAGGACTACGAGCAGTACTTC. This gives the protein CASSYSYGQDYEQYF. The chain has TRBV6-5 and TRBJ2-7, with 7 bases lining up with TRBD1. The CDR3 loop spans 15 amino acids. Germline V lookup: CDR1 MNHEY, CDR2 SVGAGI. V was pared by 0 bases and J by 3 bases, with 5 bases of the junction left unmatched.

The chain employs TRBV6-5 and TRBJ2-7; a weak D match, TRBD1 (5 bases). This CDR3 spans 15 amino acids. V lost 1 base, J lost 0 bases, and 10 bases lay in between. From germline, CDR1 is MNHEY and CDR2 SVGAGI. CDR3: CASSYWLGRSYEQYF. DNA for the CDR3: TGTGCCAGCAGTTACTGGCTGGGGCGCTCCTACGAGCAGTACTTC.

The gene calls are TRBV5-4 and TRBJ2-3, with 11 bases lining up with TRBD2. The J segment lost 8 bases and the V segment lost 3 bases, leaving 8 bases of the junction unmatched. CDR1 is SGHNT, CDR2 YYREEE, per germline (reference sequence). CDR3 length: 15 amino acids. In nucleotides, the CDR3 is TGTGCCAGCAGCTATAGCGGGGGGGCGGCTGGTACGCAGTATTTT. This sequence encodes CASSYSGGAAGTQYF.

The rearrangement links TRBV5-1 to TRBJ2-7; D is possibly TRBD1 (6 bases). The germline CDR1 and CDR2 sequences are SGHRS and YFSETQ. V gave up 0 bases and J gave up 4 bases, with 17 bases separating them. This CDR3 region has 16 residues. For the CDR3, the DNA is TGCGCCAGCAGCTTGGTACCCGGGACATCTCTTTACGAGCAGTACTTC. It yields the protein CASSLVPGTSLYEQYF.